The entry below describes one T cell receptor (beta chain). V was pared by 4 bases and J by 6 bases, with 15 bases of the junction left unmatched. Per the germline V gene, CDR1 is MNHEY and CDR2 is SVGEGT. CDR3 length equals 17 residues. The sample comes from a study of blood T cell repertoires in COVID-19. Study as a whole: Samples taken during acute and convalescent COVID-19 were collected in the United States, Italy and Spain. PBMCs, B-cell-depleted T cells, or T cells provided the cDNA or gDNA that made up the material.

Per the original methods: Cell counts per sample came from amplifying reference gene primers. Sequenced by immunoSEQ multiplex PCR; TCRdb stores in-frame clones only, minus some. That table is the source of V, J and clone size, and D and trimming were worked out from the DNA. The table lists under 350,000 clones, under 90% of them singletons. This clonotype was obtained from a man in his fifties with acute or convalescent COVID-19. The sample taken for sequencing was peripheral blood. The chain has TRBV6-2 or TRBV6-3 and TRBJ2-5; 9 bases line up with TRBD2. The CDR3 here is CASSFLTPAGGGKTQYF. CDR3 coding DNA: TGTGCCAGCAGTTTCCTCACTCCAGCGGGGGGAGGAAAGACCCAGTACTTC.